What follows are 10 T cell receptor beta chains derived from one specimen sequenced in a study of neoadjuvant anti-PD-1 for oral cavity cancer. Measured with immunoSEQ multiplex PCR; TCRdb has only the in-frame clones, and not every one. The profile shows roughly 13,000 clones, approximately 63% of them singletons. The sample in question was PBMCs, obtained before nivolumab (anti-PD-1) treatment. All receptors derive from a person aged 35-79 years with oral cavity squamous cell carcinoma.

This chain joins TRBV19 and TRBJ1-2; the match to TRBD1 covers 11 bases. The germline V gene encodes CDR1 LNHDA and CDR2 SQIVND (reference sequence). V lost 3 bases to trimming and J lost 6 bases; unmatched junction nucleotides: 9. This CDR3 comprises 16 residues. The CDR3 region has the DNA TGTGCCAGTAGTATCCAGCAGGACAGGGGGCTAAATGGCTACACCTTC. It encodes CASSIQQDRGLNGYTF.

This chain connects TRBV5-1 to TRBJ2-1, with TRBD2 identical over 7 bases. Germline V gene sequence: CDR1 SGHRS, CDR2 YFSETQ. V lost 1 base and J lost 0; bases outside the gene matches: 10. The CDR3 is 18 residues long. CDR3 bases: TGCGCCAGCAGCTTGCGGGGGGACCAAACAAGCTCCTACAATGAGCAGTTCTTC. It specifies CASSLRGDQTSSYNEQFF.

The chain recombines TRBV7-8 with TRBJ2-6; D is perhaps TRBD1 (6 bases). The CDR3 totals 15 residues. V lost 5 bases and J lost 6, with 14 bases in between. Germline V gives CDR1 SGHVS, CDR2 FQNEAQ. CDR3 residues: CASSPAGVPANVLTF. As DNA, the CDR3 is TGTGCCAGCAGCCCCGCAGGGGTGCCGGCCAACGTCCTGACTTTC.

The genes are TRBV5-1 and TRBJ2-1; 14 nucleotides match TRBD2. V shed 3 bases, J shed 0 bases, and the junction held 8 bases outside the gene matches. Germline V gene lookup returns CDR1 SGHRS and CDR2 YFSETQ. The CDR3 extends over 19 amino acids. The CDR3 DNA follows: TGCGCCAGCAGCTCGGGACTAGCGGGAGCCATGAGCTCCTACAATGAGCAGTTCTTC. Its translation is CASSSGLAGAMSSYNEQFF.

The chain uses TRBV9 and TRBJ1-6; D gene uncertain. Trimming shortened V by 1 base and J by 5 bases, and 7 bases separated the two germline ends. Germline CDR1 SGDLS, CDR2 YYNGEE. CDR3 size: 14 residues. The CDR3 region is CASSVTENNSPLHF. The CDR3 DNA is TGTGCCAGCAGCGTAACAGAAAATAATTCACCCCTCCACTTT.

The chain employs TRBV6-1 and TRBJ2-5; no clear D gene. CDR3 size: 14 residues. Germline assignment: CDR1 MNHNS and CDR2 SASEGT. V lost 1 base to trimming and J lost 7 bases, with 13 bases between them. CDR3 DNA sequence: TGTGCCAGCAGTGAAGGTCCAGCCTCTTTGACCCAGTACTTC. It yields the protein CASSEGPASLTQYF.

This clone has just a few counts. The V and J genes are TRBV2 and TRBJ2-7; a possible D gene is TRBD2 (7 bases). CDR1 and CDR2 (germline): SNHLY, FYNNEI. Between the trimmed V and J ends, which lost 3 bases and 1 base, there was a span of 16 bases. CDR3 length equals 16 residues. CDR3 DNA sequence: TGTGCCAGCAGTGATTTCGGAGGGGGGGCATCCTACGAGCAGTACTTC. Protein product: CASSDFGGGASYEQYF.

The rearrangement uses TRBV2 and TRBJ1-1; 9 nucleotides agree with TRBD1. Germline loops: CDR1 SNHLY, CDR2 FYNNEI. V trimming: 5 bases; J trimming: 6 bases; junction bases outside the gene matches: 10. The CDR3 totals 15 residues. The DNA for the CDR3 is TGTGCCAGCAGTCTAATGGACAGGGGCCAAGCTGAAGCTTTCTTT. Protein product: CASSLMDRGQAEAFF.

The chain couples TRBV5-1 to TRBJ2-7, with D uncertain. The germline V and J ends were trimmed by 4 bases and 0 bases, with 14 bases remaining between them. From germline, CDR1 is SGHRS and CDR2 YFSETQ. The CDR3 has 15 amino acids. The CDR3 DNA reads TGCGCCAGCAGCCTACCGGGTAATGCCTCCTACGAGCAGTACTTC. Protein: CASSLPGNASYEQYF. The entire variable domain, with the rest obtained from reference TRBV5-1 and TRBJ2-7, is as follows: KAGVTQTPRYLIKTRGQQVTLSCSPISGHRSVSWYQQTPGQGLQFLFEYFSETQRNKGNFPGRFSGRQFSNSRSEMNVSTLELGDSALYLCASSLPGNASYEQYFGPGTRLTVT.

The V call is TRBV13, the J call TRBJ2-1; 12 bases fit TRBD2. The CDR3 length is 19 residues. CDR1 is PRHDT and CDR2 is FYEKMQ in the germline V gene (reference sequence). V lost 4 bases and J lost 7; bases outside the gene matches: 17. Here the CDR3 DNA reads TGTGCCAGCAGCTCGGGGACAGGGACTAGCGGGTCGTTCGGGAATGAGCAGTTCTTC. Translating it yields CASSSGTGTSGSFGNEQFF.